These T cell receptor beta chains were read from a single sample in a study of regulatory T cells in long-lasting Graves disease. TCRdb used MiXCR to reprocess the multiplex PCR reads, holding one entry per CDR3 protein. This repertoire shows about 300,000 distinct CDR3 sequences, more than 20% found once; its top ten account for roughly three fifths. The sample here was peripheral blood mononuclear cells (PBMCs), taken when the disease was refractory, from a patient treated with antithyroid drugs. These TCRs come from a female donor with Graves disease. Each CDR3 is given with its conserved first and last residue. Fields, in order: J gene, V gene, CDR3 protein.

J gene: TRBJ2-5; V gene: TRBV27; CDR3 protein: CASSTDREGETQYF
J gene: TRBJ2-3; V gene: TRBV6-1; CDR3 protein: CAGGQGNTDTQYF
J gene: TRBJ2-7; V gene: TRBV12-3/TRBV12-4; CDR3 protein: CASSFETGGEQYF
J gene: TRBJ2-5; V gene: TRBV20-1; CDR3 protein: CSATRGEWETQYF
J gene: TRBJ2-1; V gene: TRBV24-1; CDR3 protein: CATSDKKAEQFF
J gene: TRBJ2-5; V gene: TRBV30; CDR3 protein: CAWSVSYETQYF
J gene: TRBJ2-1; V gene: TRBV20-1; CDR3 protein: CSARAAGLAGSSYNEQFF
J gene: TRBJ1-2; V gene: TRBV7-2; CDR3 protein: CASSVLQGAKNGYTF
J gene: TRBJ1-2; V gene: TRBV10-3; CDR3 protein: CAIRILQGNSGYTF
J gene: TRBJ2-7; V gene: TRBV7-2; CDR3 protein: CASSGRTSGTSGEQYF
J gene: TRBJ1-2; V gene: TRBV20-1; CDR3 protein: CSASSGGTNYGYTF
J gene: TRBJ2-7; V gene: TRBV7-2; CDR3 protein: CASSLVGTQGYEQYF
J gene: TRBJ1-1; V gene: TRBV28; CDR3 protein: CASSGGWTEAFF
J gene: TRBJ2-7; V gene: TRBV30; CDR3 protein: CACLSAGGPNEQYF
J gene: TRBJ2-1; V gene: TRBV20-1; CDR3 protein: CSANPGAYNEQFF
J gene: TRBJ1-2; V gene: TRBV15; CDR3 protein: CATSRNRGVYGYTF
J gene: TRBJ2-1; V gene: TRBV7-2; CDR3 protein: CASSPSWGGWPYNEQFF
J gene: TRBJ1-2; V gene: TRBV14; CDR3 protein: CASSQAGVAGYTF
J gene: TRBJ2-7; V gene: TRBV20-1; CDR3 protein: CSASFGTREQYF
J gene: TRBJ2-7; V gene: TRBV29-1; CDR3 protein: CGVLTGAYEQYF
J gene: TRBJ1-5; V gene: TRBV30; CDR3 protein: CAWSPGQGREPQHF
J gene: TRBJ1-1; V gene: TRBV19; CDR3 protein: CASSTVSTNTEAFF
J gene: TRBJ2-3; V gene: TRBV7-6; CDR3 protein: CASSLVPSGEWIDTQYF
J gene: TRBJ2-7; V gene: TRBV3-1; CDR3 protein: CASSQNPGAYEQYF
J gene: TRBJ2-6; V gene: TRBV27; CDR3 protein: CASSTRRGISGANVLTF
J gene: TRBJ2-3; V gene: TRBV12-3/TRBV12-4; CDR3 protein: CASSTFVALAGVPDTQYF
J gene: TRBJ2-3; V gene: TRBV28; CDR3 protein: CASSSGVGDTQYF
J gene: TRBJ2-2; V gene: TRBV19; CDR3 protein: CASSARTGAGITNTGELFF
J gene: TRBJ1-1; V gene: TRBV27; CDR3 protein: CASSPGPSNTEAFF
J gene: TRBJ1-6; V gene: TRBV9; CDR3 protein: CASSADRDNSPLHF
J gene: TRBJ1-2; V gene: TRBV20-1; CDR3 protein: CSARTGGTRGYTF
J gene: TRBJ1-4; V gene: TRBV20-1; CDR3 protein: CSARDQADFNEKLFF
J gene: TRBJ2-1; V gene: TRBV5-1; CDR3 protein: CASSPEGGLSGELDEQFF
J gene: TRBJ1-2; V gene: TRBV28; CDR3 protein: CASNWGRYYGYTF
J gene: TRBJ2-7; V gene: TRBV29-1; CDR3 protein: CSVGTSGSGEQYF
J gene: TRBJ1-5; V gene: TRBV6-9; CDR3 protein: CASSSLQENQPQHF
J gene: TRBJ1-5; V gene: TRBV18; CDR3 protein: CASSPRAGLSHQPQHF
J gene: TRBJ1-2; V gene: TRBV29-1; CDR3 protein: CSVVMHSDLGYTF